The rows below give T cell receptor beta chains drawn from one sample of a study of cytomegalovirus exposure and HLA in healthy donors. The repertoire was sequenced with immunoSEQ multiplex PCR; TCRdb's copy has only in-frame clones and lacks some. The sample holds around 130,000 clones, approximately 81% seen once. Material for sequencing was PBMCs. All receptors derive from a woman in her thirties in good health and CMV-seronegative. Both conserved end residues are part of each CDR3. D genes are given only for firm matches. Clone sizes are given selectively: once, few, many, or a class where the clone is expanded.

v_gene: TRBV10-1
j_gene: TRBJ1-1
d_gene: TRBD1
abundance: NA
CDR3aa: CAIIRDRVGRNTEAFF
CDR3nt: TGCGCCATCATAAGGGACAGGGTAGGGAGAAACACTGAAGCTTTCTTT

v_gene: TRBV6-5
j_gene: TRBJ1-5
d_gene: NA
abundance: NA
CDR3aa: CASSGQINQPQHF
CDR3nt: TGTGCCAGCAGTGGACAGATTAATCAGCCCCAGCATTTT

v_gene: TRBV25-1
j_gene: TRBJ2-5
d_gene: NA
abundance: NA
CDR3aa: CASNPLDYPRGTQYF
CDR3nt: TGTGCCAGCAACCCACTGGACTATCCAAGAGGGACCCAGTACTTC

v_gene: TRBV6-6
j_gene: TRBJ1-5
d_gene: NA
abundance: NA
CDR3aa: CASSYGQQEPQHF
CDR3nt: TGTGCCAGCAGTTACGGACAGCAAGAGCCCCAGCATTTT

v_gene: TRBV27
j_gene: TRBJ1-5
d_gene: NA
abundance: NA
CDR3aa: CASSFSRDGNQPQHF
CDR3nt: TGTGCCAGCAGTTTTAGCAGGGATGGCAATCAGCCCCAGCATTTT

v_gene: TRBV9
j_gene: TRBJ2-7
d_gene: NA
abundance: NA
CDR3aa: CASSVDPKSYEQYF
CDR3nt: TGTGCCAGCAGCGTAGACCCTAAATCCTACGAGCAGTACTTC

v_gene: TRBV4-1
j_gene: TRBJ2-1
d_gene: NA
abundance: once
CDR3aa: CASSLLLWGDEQFF
CDR3nt: TGCGCCAGCAGCCTCCTACTATGGGGGGATGAGCAGTTCTTC

v_gene: TRBV29-1
j_gene: TRBJ1-2
d_gene: TRBD1
abundance: NA
CDR3aa: CSVDGQGGGYGYTF
CDR3nt: TGCAGCGTTGATGGACAGGGAGGCGGATATGGCTACACCTTC

v_gene: TRBV13
j_gene: TRBJ2-1
d_gene: TRBD1
abundance: NA
CDR3aa: CASSQTGEGEQFF
CDR3nt: TGTGCCAGCAGCCAAACAGGGGAAGGTGAGCAGTTCTTC

v_gene: TRBV7-8
j_gene: TRBJ1-2
d_gene: NA
abundance: NA
CDR3aa: CASSLTAGHEPYGYTF
CDR3nt: TGTGCCAGCAGCTTGACCGCAGGTCACGAGCCCTATGGCTACACCTTC

v_gene: TRBV14
j_gene: TRBJ2-3
d_gene: TRBD1
abundance: NA
CDR3aa: CASSRQGSMATQYF
CDR3nt: TGTGCCAGCAGCCGACAGGGTAGTATGGCTACGCAGTATTTT

v_gene: TRBV6-1
j_gene: TRBJ2-7
d_gene: NA
abundance: NA
CDR3aa: CAVQVTYEQYF
CDR3nt: TGTGCCGTACAGGTTACCTACGAGCAGTACTTC

v_gene: TRBV5-8
j_gene: TRBJ2-1
d_gene: TRBD2
abundance: NA
CDR3aa: CASSLTLAGGHNEQFF
CDR3nt: TGTGCCAGCAGCCTCACACTAGCGGGGGGCCACAATGAGCAGTTCTTC

v_gene: TRBV5-4
j_gene: TRBJ1-2
d_gene: NA
abundance: NA
CDR3aa: CASRLIQGSNYGYTF
CDR3nt: TGTGCCAGCAGACTCATCCAGGGATCTAACTATGGCTACACCTTC

v_gene: TRBV5-1
j_gene: TRBJ2-7
d_gene: NA
abundance: NA
CDR3aa: CASADTLGGYEQYF
CDR3nt: TGCGCCAGCGCTGACACCCTCGGAGGCTACGAGCAGTACTTC

v_gene: TRBV5-1
j_gene: TRBJ1-1
d_gene: TRBD1
abundance: NA
CDR3aa: CASSAGIEGAPNTEAFF
CDR3nt: TGCGCCAGCAGCGCTGGCATAGAGGGGGCCCCGAACACTGAAGCTTTCTTT

v_gene: TRBV6-5
j_gene: TRBJ1-1
d_gene: NA
abundance: NA
CDR3aa: CASSYKRRSTEAFF
CDR3nt: TGTGCCAGCAGTTACAAAAGGCGGAGCACTGAAGCTTTCTTT

v_gene: TRBV15
j_gene: TRBJ1-1
d_gene: NA
abundance: NA
CDR3aa: CATSRDAGLRNTEAFF
CDR3nt: TGTGCCACCAGCAGAGATGCAGGTTTGAGGAACACTGAAGCTTTCTTT

v_gene: TRBV6-1
j_gene: TRBJ1-6
d_gene: NA
abundance: NA
CDR3aa: CASSALRRGNSPLHF
CDR3nt: TGTGCCAGCAGCGCCCTGAGAAGGGGTAATTCACCCCTCCACTTT

v_gene: TRBV10-1
j_gene: TRBJ2-7
d_gene: TRBD1
abundance: NA
CDR3aa: CASSPRSGTGLSDDEQYF
CDR3nt: TGCGCCAGCAGTCCCCGCTCCGGGACAGGGTTGTCCGACGACGAGCAGTACTTC

v_gene: TRBV9
j_gene: TRBJ2-7
d_gene: TRBD2
abundance: NA
CDR3aa: CASSVGGLAGYEQYF
CDR3nt: TGTGCCAGCAGCGTGGGGGGACTAGCGGGGTACGAGCAGTACTTC

v_gene: TRBV27
j_gene: TRBJ2-3
d_gene: NA
abundance: NA
CDR3aa: CASSPRLLSTDTQYF
CDR3nt: TGTGCCAGCAGTCCCCGACTCCTTAGCACAGATACGCAGTATTTT

v_gene: TRBV23-1
j_gene: TRBJ2-2
d_gene: TRBD1
abundance: NA
CDR3aa: CASSQSGDRGQNTGELFF
CDR3nt: TGCGCCAGCAGTCAATCGGGGGACAGGGGGCAGAACACCGGGGAGCTGTTTTTT

v_gene: TRBV7-8
j_gene: TRBJ2-7
d_gene: TRBD1
abundance: NA
CDR3aa: CASRHRQGGQYF
CDR3nt: TGTGCCAGCAGGCATAGACAGGGTGGGCAGTACTTC

v_gene: TRBV6-5
j_gene: TRBJ1-2
d_gene: NA
abundance: NA
CDR3aa: CASSYSLINYGYTF
CDR3nt: TGTGCCAGCAGTTACTCTTTAATTAACTATGGCTACACCTTC

v_gene: TRBV6-4
j_gene: TRBJ2-2
d_gene: TRBD1
abundance: NA
CDR3aa: CASAIGTGETGELFF
CDR3nt: TGTGCCAGCGCTATCGGGACAGGGGAGACCGGGGAGCTGTTTTTT

v_gene: TRBV29-1
j_gene: TRBJ1-4
d_gene: TRBD1
abundance: NA
CDR3aa: CSIRTGISEKLFF
CDR3nt: TGCAGCATCCGGACAGGGATAAGTGAAAAACTGTTTTTT

v_gene: TRBV19
j_gene: TRBJ1-2
d_gene: NA
abundance: NA
CDR3aa: CASSIGQWGYTF
CDR3nt: TGTGCCAGTAGTATAGGGCAATGGGGCTACACCTTC

v_gene: TRBV5-6
j_gene: TRBJ2-1
d_gene: TRBD1
abundance: NA
CDR3aa: CASSLGQGYNEQFF
CDR3nt: TGTGCCAGCAGCTTAGGACAGGGCTACAATGAGCAGTTCTTC

v_gene: TRBV27
j_gene: TRBJ2-1
d_gene: NA
abundance: NA
CDR3aa: CASSFTGTPPYNEQFF
CDR3nt: TGTGCCAGCAGTTTCACGGGGACTCCCCCATACAATGAGCAGTTCTTC

v_gene: TRBV27
j_gene: TRBJ2-7
d_gene: NA
abundance: NA
CDR3aa: CASSSMGGAAYEQYF
CDR3nt: TGTGCCAGCAGCAGCATGGGGGGGGCCGCCTACGAGCAGTACTTC

v_gene: TRBV7-3
j_gene: TRBJ2-1
d_gene: TRBD2
abundance: NA
CDR3aa: CASSPTTSGGARNEQFF
CDR3nt: TGTGCCAGCAGCCCCACGACTAGCGGGGGGGCCCGCAATGAGCAGTTCTTC

v_gene: TRBV7-2
j_gene: TRBJ2-7
d_gene: TRBD2
abundance: NA
CDR3aa: CASSSATSGVYEQYF
CDR3nt: TGTGCCAGCAGCTCCGCGACTAGCGGGGTCTACGAGCAGTACTTC

v_gene: TRBV5-5
j_gene: TRBJ2-7
d_gene: NA
abundance: once
CDR3aa: CASSPPGEYDEQYF
CDR3nt: TGTGCCAGCAGCCCTCCGGGAGAGTATGACGAGCAGTACTTC

v_gene: TRBV5-1
j_gene: TRBJ1-2
d_gene: TRBD1
abundance: few
CDR3aa: CASSSGQVSLANYGYTF
CDR3nt: TGCGCCAGCAGCTCGGGACAGGTTTCACTAGCTAACTATGGCTACACCTTC

v_gene: TRBV11-2
j_gene: TRBJ1-2
d_gene: TRBD1
abundance: NA
CDR3aa: CASSARQGPGYGYTF
CDR3nt: TGTGCCAGCAGCGCTCGACAGGGACCCGGGTATGGCTACACCTTC

v_gene: TRBV7-8
j_gene: TRBJ1-2
d_gene: TRBD1
abundance: NA
CDR3aa: CASSLGFLTGGNYGYTF
CDR3nt: TGTGCCAGCAGCTTAGGGTTCCTCACAGGGGGCAACTATGGCTACACCTTC

v_gene: TRBV30
j_gene: TRBJ2-5
d_gene: NA
abundance: NA
CDR3aa: CAWVSLETQYF
CDR3nt: TGTGCCTGGGTATCACTAGAGACCCAGTACTTC

v_gene: TRBV27
j_gene: TRBJ2-7
d_gene: TRBD1
abundance: once
CDR3aa: CASRRQGMVHEQYF
CDR3nt: TGTGCCAGCAGAAGACAGGGGATGGTCCACGAGCAGTACTTC

v_gene: TRBV18
j_gene: TRBJ2-5
d_gene: TRBD2
abundance: NA
CDR3aa: CASSPGLAAYQETQYF
CDR3nt: TGTGCCAGCTCGCCAGGACTAGCGGCTTACCAAGAGACCCAGTACTTC

v_gene: TRBV7-3
j_gene: TRBJ1-6
d_gene: NA
abundance: NA
CDR3aa: CASSFPGNSPLHF
CDR3nt: TGTGCCAGCAGCTTCCCGGGTAATTCACCCCTCCACTTT

v_gene: TRBV4-2
j_gene: TRBJ1-5
d_gene: TRBD1
abundance: few
CDR3aa: CASSLGQGASNQPQHF
CDR3nt: TGTGCCAGCAGCCTCGGACAGGGGGCGAGCAATCAGCCCCAGCATTTT

v_gene: TRBV5-1
j_gene: TRBJ2-5
d_gene: NA
abundance: NA
CDR3aa: CASSLDRVGETQYF
CDR3nt: TGCGCCAGCAGCTTGGACAGGGTAGGGGAGACCCAGTACTTC